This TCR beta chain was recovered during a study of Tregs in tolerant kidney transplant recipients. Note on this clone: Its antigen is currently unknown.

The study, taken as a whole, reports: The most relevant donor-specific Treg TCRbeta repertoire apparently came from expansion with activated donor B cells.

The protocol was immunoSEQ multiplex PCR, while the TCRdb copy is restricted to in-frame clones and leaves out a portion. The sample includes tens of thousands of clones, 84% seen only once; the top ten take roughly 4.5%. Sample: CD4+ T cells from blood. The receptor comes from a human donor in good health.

The CDR3 nucleotides are TGTGCCAGTAGTATAAGTGGAGGTGGCTACACCTTC. Amino acid sequence: CASSISGGGYTF. V and J are TRBV19 and TRBJ1-2; unclear D gene. The V gene lost 2 bases and the J gene lost 7 bases, with 8 bases spanning the gap. Germline lookup yields CDR1 LNHDA and CDR2 SQIVND (reference sequence). This CDR3 region has 12 residues.